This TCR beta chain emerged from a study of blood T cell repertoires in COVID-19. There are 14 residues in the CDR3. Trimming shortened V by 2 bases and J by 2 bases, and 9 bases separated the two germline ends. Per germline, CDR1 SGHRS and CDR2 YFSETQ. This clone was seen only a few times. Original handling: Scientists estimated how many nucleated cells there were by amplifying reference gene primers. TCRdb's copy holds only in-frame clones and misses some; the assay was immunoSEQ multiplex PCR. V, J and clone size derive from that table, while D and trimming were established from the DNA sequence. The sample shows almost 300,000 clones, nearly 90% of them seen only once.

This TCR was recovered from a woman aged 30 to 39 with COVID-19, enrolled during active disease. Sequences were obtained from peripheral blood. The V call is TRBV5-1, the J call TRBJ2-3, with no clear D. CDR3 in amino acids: CASSFSPPTDTQYF. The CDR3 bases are TGCGCCAGCAGCTTTTCTCCTCCCACAGATACGCAGTATTTT.